This T cell receptor beta chain stems from a study of blood T cells in healthy people across ages (dated by TCRdb to between 2014 and 2017). About the investigation overall: In model experiments, template switching captured roughly one uniquely barcoded TCR beta cDNA molecule for every two T cells. Using deep sequencing normalized with unique cDNA molecular identifiers, the study measured how TCR beta repertoire diversity changes with age. The donors were divided into four age groups: young (average about 15 years), middle-aged (approximately 39), aged (roughly 60) and long-lived (around 87). Using the same blood draw, the study looked at two additional independent replicas of 1 million unique cDNA reads for two donors, one aged 18 to 30 and the other aged 80 or older. Donors of different ages were randomly distributed across sequencing lanes to avoid experimental bias.

V is cut by 2 bases and J by 5 bases, and the space between the germline ends is 13 bases. According to the germline V gene, CDR1 reads ENHRY and CDR2 reads SYGVKD. The CDR3 runs 14 residues from the cysteine to the phenylalanine. This entry keeps only the CDR3 DNA: 42 bases, framed from base 1. Broad study findings and their caveats: Since profiling was done on bulk unsorted PBMCs, naive and antigen-experienced compartments could not be conclusively compared. Total diversity estimates from one million sequenced T cells were considered lower bounds and underestimates. As age increased, observed TCR beta diversity per million T cells dropped in a roughly linear way, and a significant reduction was already evident by age 40. The percentage of naive T cells measured by flow cytometry correlated strongly with observed TCR beta diversity. The CMV infection status of donors was not known, potentially confounding age-related changes in expanded clonotypes. The long-lived group showed more naive CD4+ T cells, fewer expanded clones and increased TCR diversity than the aged group, suggesting age selection.

Ten or more counts support this clonotype. Its specific antigen is unknown. Per-base qualities were not stored, and no clone one base away is much larger. Donors were under 40 systemically healthy Caucasian individuals from Russia aged roughly 6 to 90 years. Approximately 9 milliliters of peripheral blood were collected from each donor into EDTA-treated Vacutainer tubes. PBMCs were isolated by Ficoll-Paque density-gradient centrifugation, with at least 6 million obtained per sample. Total RNA, at least 6 micrograms per sample, was extracted from PBMCs with Trizol reagent. For every donor, an aliquot of PBMCs went through flow cytometry to measure the percentages of naive CD45RAhigh/CD27high T cells. Library preparation used 5' RACE. Sequencing took place on an Illumina HiSeq 2500. A second PCR of about 7 to 12 cycles was run with a J-beta primer mix and a sample-barcoded 5' primer. A template-switch 5' adaptor carrying 12 random nucleotides introduced a unique molecular identifier onto each TCR beta cDNA molecule. At least 2.5 million CDR3-containing paired-end reads were obtained from each sample. First-strand cDNA synthesis was performed from all RNA using the Mint cDNA synthesis kit, with priming by a TRBC-specific oligonucleotide. Following uracil-DNA glycosylase treatment, a first 18-cycle PCR with universal primers M1SS and BC2_uni_R was performed on all cDNA. In the authors' own workflow: Each sample was normalized by randomly selecting 1 million high-quality reads, each carrying a distinct molecular identifier. Instead of being binned into consensus sequences, reads that shared molecular identifiers were thrown out. CDR3 identification, clonotype clustering and error correction used MiTCR with a Q25 quality threshold and the strictest error-elimination algorithm. A nonparametric unseen species model using Euler transformation provided a lower-bound estimate of total TCR beta diversity. Using fastp at Q25 and MiXCR, TCRdb reprocessed the public reads and kept productive beta chains. Rows merge per CDR3 protein into single entries with the most common DNA and genes. The V and J calls shown here were made by TCRdb, not taken from the authors' results. Recorded for this sample are about 1.7 million distinct CDR3 sequences; under 30% of them occurred a single time. The ten largest account for around 7.7% of the sample.

This receptor chain uses TRBV10-3 and TRBJ2-7, with TRBD1 perhaps the D gene, on 6 matching bases. Sequenced material: blood. This sequence was found in a woman in her twenties or thirties in good health. The CDR3 region reads CAISELQGYNEQYF. The sequence in DNA is TGTGCCATCAGTGAGCTACAGGGTTATAACGAGCAGTACTTC.